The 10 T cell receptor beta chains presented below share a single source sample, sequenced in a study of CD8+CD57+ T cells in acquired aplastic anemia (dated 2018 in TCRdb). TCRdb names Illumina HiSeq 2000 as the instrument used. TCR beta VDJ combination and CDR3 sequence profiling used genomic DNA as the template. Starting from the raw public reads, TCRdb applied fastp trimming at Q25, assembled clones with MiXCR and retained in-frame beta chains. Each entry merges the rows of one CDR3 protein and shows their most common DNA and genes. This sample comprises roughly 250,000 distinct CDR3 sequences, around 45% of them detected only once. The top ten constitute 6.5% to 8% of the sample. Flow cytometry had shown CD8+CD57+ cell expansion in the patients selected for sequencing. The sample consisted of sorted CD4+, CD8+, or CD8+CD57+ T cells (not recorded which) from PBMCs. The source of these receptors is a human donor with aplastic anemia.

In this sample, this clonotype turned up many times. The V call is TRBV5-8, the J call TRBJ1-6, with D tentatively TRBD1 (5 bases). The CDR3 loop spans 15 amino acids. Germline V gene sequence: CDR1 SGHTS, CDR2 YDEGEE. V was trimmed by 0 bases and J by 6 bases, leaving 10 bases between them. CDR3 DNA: TGTGCCAGCAGCTTGGGGGGACTCCGTAATTCACCCCTCCACTTT. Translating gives CASSLGGLRNSPLHF.

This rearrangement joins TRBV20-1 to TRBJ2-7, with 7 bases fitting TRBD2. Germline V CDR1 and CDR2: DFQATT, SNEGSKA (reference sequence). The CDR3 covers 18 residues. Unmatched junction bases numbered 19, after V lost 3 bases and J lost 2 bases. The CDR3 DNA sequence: TGCAGTGCTAGTGTTTCGGGGGGACCGGGGACGTGGGCCTACGAGCAGTACTTC. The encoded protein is CSASVSGGPGTWAYEQYF.

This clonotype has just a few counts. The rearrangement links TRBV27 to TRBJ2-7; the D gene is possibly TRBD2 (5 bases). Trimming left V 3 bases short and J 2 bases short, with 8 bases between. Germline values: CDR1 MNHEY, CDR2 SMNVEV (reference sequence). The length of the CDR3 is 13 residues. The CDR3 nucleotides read TGTGCCAGCAGTTTCTACGGGACCTACGAGCAGTACTTC. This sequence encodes CASSFYGTYEQYF.

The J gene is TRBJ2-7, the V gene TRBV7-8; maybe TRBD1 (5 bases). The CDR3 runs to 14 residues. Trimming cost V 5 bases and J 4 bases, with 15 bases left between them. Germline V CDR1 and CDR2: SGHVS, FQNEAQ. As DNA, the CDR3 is TGTGCCAGCAGCCCGGACATTAGAAATTACGAGCAGTACGTC. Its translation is CASSPDIRNYEQYV.

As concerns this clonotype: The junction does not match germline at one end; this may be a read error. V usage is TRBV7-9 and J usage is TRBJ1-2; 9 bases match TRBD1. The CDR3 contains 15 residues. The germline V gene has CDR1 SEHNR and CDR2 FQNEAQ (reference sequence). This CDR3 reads CASSLGTGSNYSYTF. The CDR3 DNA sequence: TGCGCCAGCAGCTTAGGGACAGGGTCTAACTATAGCTACACCTTC.

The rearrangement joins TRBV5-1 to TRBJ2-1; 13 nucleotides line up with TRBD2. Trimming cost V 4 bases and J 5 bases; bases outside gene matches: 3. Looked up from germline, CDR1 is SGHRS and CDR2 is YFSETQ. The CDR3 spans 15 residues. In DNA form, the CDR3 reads TGCGCCAGCAGCCACGGACTAGCGGGGGACAATGAGCAGTTCTTC. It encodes CASSHGLAGDNEQFF.

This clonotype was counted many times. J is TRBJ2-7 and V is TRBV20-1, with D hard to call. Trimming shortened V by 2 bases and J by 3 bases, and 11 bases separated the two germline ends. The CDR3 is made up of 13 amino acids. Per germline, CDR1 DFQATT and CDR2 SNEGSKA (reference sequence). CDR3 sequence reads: CSARSGSVYEQYF. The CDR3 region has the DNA TGCAGTGCTAGATCGGGCAGTGTCTACGAGCAGTACTTC.

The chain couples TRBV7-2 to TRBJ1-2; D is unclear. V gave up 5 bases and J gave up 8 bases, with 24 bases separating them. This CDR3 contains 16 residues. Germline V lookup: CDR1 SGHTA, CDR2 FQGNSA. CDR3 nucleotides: TGTGCCAGCAGCCTTAATACGGACTTGGCTACTGGGGGCTACACCTTC. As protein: CASSLNTDLATGGYTF.

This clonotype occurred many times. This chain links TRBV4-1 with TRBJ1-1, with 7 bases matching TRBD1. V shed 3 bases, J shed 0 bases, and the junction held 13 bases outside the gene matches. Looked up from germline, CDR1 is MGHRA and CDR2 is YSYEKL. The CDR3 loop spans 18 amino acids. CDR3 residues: CASSHSDRDYTMNTEAFF. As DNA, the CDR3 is TGCGCCAGCAGCCACTCAGACAGGGACTACACGATGAACACTGAAGCTTTCTTT.

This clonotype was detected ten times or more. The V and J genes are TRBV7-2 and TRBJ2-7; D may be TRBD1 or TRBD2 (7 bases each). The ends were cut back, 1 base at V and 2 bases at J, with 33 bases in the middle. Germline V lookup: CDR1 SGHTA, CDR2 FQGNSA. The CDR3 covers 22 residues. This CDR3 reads CASSLGARRGRFPSGVPYEQYF. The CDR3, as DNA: TGTGCCAGCAGCTTAGGGGCTCGGAGGGGGCGATTCCCTAGCGGTGTCCCCTACGAGCAGTACTTC.